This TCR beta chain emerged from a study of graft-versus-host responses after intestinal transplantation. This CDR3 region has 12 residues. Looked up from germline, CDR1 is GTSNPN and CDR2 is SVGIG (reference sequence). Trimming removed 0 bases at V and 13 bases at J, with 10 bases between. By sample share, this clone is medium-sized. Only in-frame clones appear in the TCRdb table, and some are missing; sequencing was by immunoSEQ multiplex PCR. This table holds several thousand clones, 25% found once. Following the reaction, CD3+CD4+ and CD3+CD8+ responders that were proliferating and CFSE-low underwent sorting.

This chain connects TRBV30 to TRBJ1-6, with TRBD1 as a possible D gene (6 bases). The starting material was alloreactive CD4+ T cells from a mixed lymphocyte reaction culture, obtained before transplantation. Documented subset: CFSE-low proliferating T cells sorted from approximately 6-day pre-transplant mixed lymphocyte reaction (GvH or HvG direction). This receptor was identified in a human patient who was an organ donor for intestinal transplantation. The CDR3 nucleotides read TGTGCCTGGAGTGTCTCGGGGGGCCCCCTCCACTTT. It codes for CAWSVSGGPLHF.